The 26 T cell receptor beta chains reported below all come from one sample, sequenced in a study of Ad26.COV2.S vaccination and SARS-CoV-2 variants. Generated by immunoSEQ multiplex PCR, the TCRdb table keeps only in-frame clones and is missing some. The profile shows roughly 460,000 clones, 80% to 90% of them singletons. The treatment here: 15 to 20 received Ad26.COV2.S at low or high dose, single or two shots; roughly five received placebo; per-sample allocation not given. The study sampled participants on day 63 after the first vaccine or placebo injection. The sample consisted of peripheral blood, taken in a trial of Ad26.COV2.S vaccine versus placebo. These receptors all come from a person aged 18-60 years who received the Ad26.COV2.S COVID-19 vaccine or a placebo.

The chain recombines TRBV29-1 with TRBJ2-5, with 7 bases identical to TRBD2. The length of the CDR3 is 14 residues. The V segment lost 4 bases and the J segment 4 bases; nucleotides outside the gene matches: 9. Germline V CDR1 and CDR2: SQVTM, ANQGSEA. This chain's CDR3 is CSVGLADYSETQYF. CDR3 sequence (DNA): TGCAGCGTTGGACTAGCAGACTATTCAGAGACCCAGTACTTC.

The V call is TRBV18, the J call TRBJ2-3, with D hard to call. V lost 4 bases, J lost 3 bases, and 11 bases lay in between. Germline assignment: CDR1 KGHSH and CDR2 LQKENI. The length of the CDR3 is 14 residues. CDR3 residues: CASSLRHETDTQYF. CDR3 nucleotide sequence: TGTGCCAGCTCACTTCGACATGAGACAGATACGCAGTATTTT.

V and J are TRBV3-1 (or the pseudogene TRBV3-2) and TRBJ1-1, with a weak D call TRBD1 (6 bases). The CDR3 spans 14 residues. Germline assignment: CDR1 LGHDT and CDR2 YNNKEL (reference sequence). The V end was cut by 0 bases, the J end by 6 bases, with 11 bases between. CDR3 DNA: TGTGCCAGCAGCCAAGAACAGGGTAGGTCTGAAGCTTTCTTT. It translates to CASSQEQGRSEAFF.

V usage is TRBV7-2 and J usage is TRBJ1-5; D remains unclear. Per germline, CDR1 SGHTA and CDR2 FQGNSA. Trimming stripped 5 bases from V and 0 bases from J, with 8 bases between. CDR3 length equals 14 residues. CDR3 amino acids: CASSPRNSNQPQHF. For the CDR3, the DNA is TGTGCCAGCAGCCCTCGGAATAGCAATCAGCCCCAGCATTTT.

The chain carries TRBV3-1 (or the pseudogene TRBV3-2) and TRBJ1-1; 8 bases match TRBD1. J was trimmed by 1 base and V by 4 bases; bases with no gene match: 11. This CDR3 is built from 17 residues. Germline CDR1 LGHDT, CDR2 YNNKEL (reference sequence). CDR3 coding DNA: TGTGCCAGCAGCCCCCGCCTGGGACAGGCCGAGAACACTGAAGCTTTCTTT. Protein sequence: CASSPRLGQAENTEAFF.

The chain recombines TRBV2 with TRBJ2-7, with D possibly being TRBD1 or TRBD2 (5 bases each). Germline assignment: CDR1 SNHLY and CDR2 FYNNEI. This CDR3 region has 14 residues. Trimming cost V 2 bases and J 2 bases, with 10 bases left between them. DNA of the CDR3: TGTGCCAGCAGTGAAATAGGGACCCCCTACGAGCAGTACTTC. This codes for CASSEIGTPYEQYF. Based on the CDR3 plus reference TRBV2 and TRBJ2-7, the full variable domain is EPEVTQTPSHQVTQMGQEVILRCVPISNHLYFYWYRQILGQKVEFLVSFYNNEISEKSEIFDDQFSVERPDGSNFTLKIRSTKLEDSAMYFCASSEIGTPYEQYFGPGTRLTVT.

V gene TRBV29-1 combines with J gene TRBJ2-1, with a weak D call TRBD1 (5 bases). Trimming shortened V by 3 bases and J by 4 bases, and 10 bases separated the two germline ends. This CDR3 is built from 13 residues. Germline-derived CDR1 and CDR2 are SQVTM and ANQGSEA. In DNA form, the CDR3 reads TGCAGCGTTGATGAGGACATTTACAATGAGCAGTTCTTC. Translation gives CSVDEDIYNEQFF.

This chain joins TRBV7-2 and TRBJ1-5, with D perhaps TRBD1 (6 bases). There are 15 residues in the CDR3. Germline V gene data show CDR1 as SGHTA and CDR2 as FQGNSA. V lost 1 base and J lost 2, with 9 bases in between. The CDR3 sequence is CASSLGGRGNQPQHF. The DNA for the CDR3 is TGTGCCAGCAGCTTAGGGGGGCGAGGCAATCAGCCCCAGCATTTT.

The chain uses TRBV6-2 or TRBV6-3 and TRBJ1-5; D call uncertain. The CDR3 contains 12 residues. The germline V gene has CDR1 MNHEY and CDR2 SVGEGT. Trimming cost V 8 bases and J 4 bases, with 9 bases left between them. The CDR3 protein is CASGRSNQPQHF. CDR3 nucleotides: TGTGCCAGCGGCCGTTCTAATCAGCCCCAGCATTTT.

The CDR3 DNA reads TGTGCCAGCAGCTTCGGTCTGGGTGGGCACGAGCAGTACTTC. Translating gives CASSFGLGGHEQYF. The gene calls are TRBV7-9 and TRBJ2-7, with D hard to call. The V and J ends lost 3 bases and 5 bases respectively, with 14 bases between them. This CDR3 is built from 14 residues. CDR1 and CDR2 from the germline V gene are SEHNR and FQNEAQ (reference sequence).

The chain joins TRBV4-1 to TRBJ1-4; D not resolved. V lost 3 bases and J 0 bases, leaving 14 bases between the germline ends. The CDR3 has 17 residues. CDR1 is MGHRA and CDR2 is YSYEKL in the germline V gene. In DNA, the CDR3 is TGCGCCAGCAGCCACCCATCGGGGAGGGCAACTAATGAAAAACTGTTTTTT. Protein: CASSHPSGRATNEKLFF.

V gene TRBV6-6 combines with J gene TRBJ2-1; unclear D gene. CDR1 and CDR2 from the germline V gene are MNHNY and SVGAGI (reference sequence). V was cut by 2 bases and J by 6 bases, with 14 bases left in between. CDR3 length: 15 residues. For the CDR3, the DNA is TGTGCCAGCAGTTACGCGAGGTCGTTAGGCAATGAGCAGTTCTTC. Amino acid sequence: CASSYARSLGNEQFF.

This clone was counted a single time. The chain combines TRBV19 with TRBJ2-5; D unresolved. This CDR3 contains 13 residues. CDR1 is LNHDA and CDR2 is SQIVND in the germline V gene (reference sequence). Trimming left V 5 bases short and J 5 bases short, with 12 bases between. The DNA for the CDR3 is TGTGCCAGTAGTCTCATGAAGTACGAGACCCAGTACTTC. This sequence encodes CASSLMKYETQYF.

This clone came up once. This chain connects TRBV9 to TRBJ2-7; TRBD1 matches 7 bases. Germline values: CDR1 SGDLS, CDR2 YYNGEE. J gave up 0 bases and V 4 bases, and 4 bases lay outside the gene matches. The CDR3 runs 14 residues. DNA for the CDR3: TGTGCCAGCAGCCCGACAGGGAACTCCTACGAGCAGTACTTC. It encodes CASSPTGNSYEQYF.

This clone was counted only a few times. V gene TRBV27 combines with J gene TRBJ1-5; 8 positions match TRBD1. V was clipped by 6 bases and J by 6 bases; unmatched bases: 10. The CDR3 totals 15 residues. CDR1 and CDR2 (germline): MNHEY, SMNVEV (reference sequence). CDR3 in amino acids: CASRSAGGRGQPQHF. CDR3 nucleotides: TGTGCCAGCAGATCCGCAGGGGGCAGAGGTCAGCCCCAGCATTTT.

The CDR3 bases are TGTGCCTGGAGCACCGGAGGCTATGGCTACACCTTC. Its translation: CAWSTGGYGYTF. This chain connects TRBV30 to TRBJ1-2, with D hard to call. V was clipped by 3 bases and J by 4 bases, with 9 bases between them. The CDR3 covers 12 residues. Germline values: CDR1 GTSNPN, CDR2 SVGIG (reference sequence).

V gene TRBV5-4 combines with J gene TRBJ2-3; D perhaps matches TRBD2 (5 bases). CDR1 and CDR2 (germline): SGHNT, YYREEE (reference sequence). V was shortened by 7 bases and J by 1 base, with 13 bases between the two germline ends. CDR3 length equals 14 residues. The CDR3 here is CASSSGVRTDTQYF. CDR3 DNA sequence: TGTGCCAGCTCGTCCGGGGTCCGCACAGATACGCAGTATTTT.

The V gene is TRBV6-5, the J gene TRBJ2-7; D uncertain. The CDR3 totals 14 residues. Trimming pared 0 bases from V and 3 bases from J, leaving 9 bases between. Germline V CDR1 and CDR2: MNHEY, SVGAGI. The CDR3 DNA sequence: TGTGCCAGCAGTTACTCGGGTCCAGTCTACGAGCAGTACTTC. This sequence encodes CASSYSGPVYEQYF.

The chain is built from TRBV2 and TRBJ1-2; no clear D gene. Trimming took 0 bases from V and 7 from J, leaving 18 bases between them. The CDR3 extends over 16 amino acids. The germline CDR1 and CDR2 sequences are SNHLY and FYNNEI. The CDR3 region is CASSEARISRVFGYTF. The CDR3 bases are TGTGCCAGCAGTGAAGCGCGAATTTCGAGGGTGTTTGGCTACACCTTC.

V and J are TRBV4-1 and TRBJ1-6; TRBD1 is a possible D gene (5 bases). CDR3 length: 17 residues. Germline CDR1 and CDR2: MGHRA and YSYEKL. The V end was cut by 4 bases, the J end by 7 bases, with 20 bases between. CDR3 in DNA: TGCGCCAGCAGCCTAAAAATGACGGCTGACAGAAATTCACCCCTCCACTTT. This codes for CASSLKMTADRNSPLHF.

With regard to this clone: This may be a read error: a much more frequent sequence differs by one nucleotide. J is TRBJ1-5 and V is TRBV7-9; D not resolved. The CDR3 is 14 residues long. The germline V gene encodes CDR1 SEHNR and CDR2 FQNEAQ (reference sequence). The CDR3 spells CASSLGGSNQLQHF. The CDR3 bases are TGTGCCAGCAGCTTAGGGGGTAGCAATCAGCTCCAGCATTTT.

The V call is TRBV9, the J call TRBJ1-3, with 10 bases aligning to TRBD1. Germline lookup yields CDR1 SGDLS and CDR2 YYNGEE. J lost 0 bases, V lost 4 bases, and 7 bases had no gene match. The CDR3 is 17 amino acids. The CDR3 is CASSPPTGGYSGNTIYF. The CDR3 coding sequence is TGTGCCAGCAGCCCCCCGACAGGGGGCTACTCTGGAAACACCATATATTTT. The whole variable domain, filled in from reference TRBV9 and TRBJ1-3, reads DSGVTQTPKHLITATGQRVTLRCSPRSGDLSVYWYQQSLDQGLQFLIQYYNGEERAKGNILERFSAQQFPDLHSELNLSSLELGDSALYFCASSPPTGGYSGNTIYFGEGSWLTVV.

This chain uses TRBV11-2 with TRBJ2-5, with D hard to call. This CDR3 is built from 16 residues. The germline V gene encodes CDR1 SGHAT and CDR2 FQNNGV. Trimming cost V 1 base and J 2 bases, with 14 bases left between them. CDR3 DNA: TGTGCCAGCAGCTTAGGGGGTACACGGGTACAAGAGACCCAGTACTTC. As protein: CASSLGGTRVQETQYF.

The CDR3 spells CASSFRGLATNEKLFF. In nucleotides, the CDR3 is TGTGCCAGCAGTTTTCGAGGGCTTGCAACTAATGAAAAACTGTTTTTT. The chain carries TRBV27 and TRBJ1-4; the D is unclear. This CDR3 comprises 16 residues. V lost 3 bases and J lost 0, with 11 bases in between. Germline V gene lookup returns CDR1 MNHEY and CDR2 SMNVEV (reference sequence).

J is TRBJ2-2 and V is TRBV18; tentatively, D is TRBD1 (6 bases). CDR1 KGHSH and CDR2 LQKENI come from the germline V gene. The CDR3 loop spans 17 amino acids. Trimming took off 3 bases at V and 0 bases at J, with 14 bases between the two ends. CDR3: CASSPLGAMTNTGELFF. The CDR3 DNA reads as TGTGCCAGCTCACCTCTGGGGGCCATGACGAACACCGGGGAGCTGTTTTTT.

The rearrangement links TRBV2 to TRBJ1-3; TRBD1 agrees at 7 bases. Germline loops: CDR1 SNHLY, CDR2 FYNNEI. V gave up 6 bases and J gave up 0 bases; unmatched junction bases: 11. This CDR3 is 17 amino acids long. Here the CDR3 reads CASSPTWTGISGNTIYF. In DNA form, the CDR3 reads TGTGCCAGCAGCCCGACTTGGACAGGAATCTCTGGAAACACCATATATTTT.